Following are 10 T cell receptor beta chains from one sample sequenced in a study of cytomegalovirus exposure and HLA in healthy donors. Vbeta (60) and Jbeta (13) primers were used in the PCR. This table comes from immunoSEQ multiplex PCR, and its TCRdb copy is limited to in-frame clones, with some not included. The sample shows 200,000 to 250,000 clones, roughly 83% of them seen only once. Sequenced sample: PBMCs. The receptors originated from a girl aged 10 to 17 in good health and CMV-seronegative.

This chain joins TRBV27 and TRBJ1-5; maybe TRBD1 (5 bases). Germline V gene lookup returns CDR1 MNHEY and CDR2 SMNVEV (reference sequence). Trimming took 2 bases from V and 4 from J, leaving 15 bases between them. The CDR3 loop spans 16 amino acids. The CDR3 sequence is CASSLTPSGVNQPQHF. The CDR3 nucleotides are TGTGCCAGCAGTTTAACGCCATCGGGGGTGAATCAGCCCCAGCATTTT.

V is TRBV27 and J is TRBJ1-1, with 9 bases identical to TRBD1. From germline, CDR1 is MNHEY and CDR2 SMNVEV (reference sequence). The CDR3 covers 16 residues. The V gene end was trimmed by 5 bases and the J gene end by 6 bases; junction bases not matched to a gene: 13. The CDR3 DNA is TGTGCCAGCAGTCCCGGACAGGGGCATTCTTCCTCTGAAGCTTTCTTT. Protein sequence: CASSPGQGHSSSEAFF.

The gene calls are TRBV19 and TRBJ1-2; no clear D gene. CDR1 is LNHDA, CDR2 SQIVND, per germline (reference sequence). This CDR3 is 12 amino acids long. The V end was cut by 3 bases, the J end by 8 bases, with 10 bases between. The CDR3 here is CASSISPLGYTF. In DNA form, the CDR3 reads TGTGCCAGTAGTATTTCCCCACTCGGCTACACCTTC.

This chain joins TRBV5-4 and TRBJ2-3; the match to TRBD2 covers 9 bases. This CDR3 spans 14 amino acids. Unmatched junction bases numbered 4, after V lost 3 bases and J lost 5 bases. The V gene's germline CDR1 is SGHNT and CDR2 YYREEE (reference sequence). DNA of the CDR3: TGTGCCAGCAGCTCGGGACTAGCCGGAGATACGCAGTATTTT. It codes for CASSSGLAGDTQYF.

DNA of the CDR3: TGTGCCAGCTCACCGGGAGGGGACAATCAGCCCCAGCATTTT. Amino acid sequence: CASSPGGDNQPQHF. The chain couples TRBV18 to TRBJ1-5; possibly TRBD1 for D (5 bases). The V and J ends lost 3 bases and 3 bases respectively, with 9 bases between them. The CDR3 contains 14 residues. Germline values: CDR1 KGHSH, CDR2 LQKENI.

V usage is TRBV5-4 and J usage is TRBJ2-6; D perhaps matches TRBD1 (5 bases). Germline CDR1 reads SGHNT; CDR2 reads YYREEE (reference sequence). Trimming shortened V by 0 bases and J by 0 bases, and 13 bases separated the two germline ends. CDR3 size: 18 residues. CDR3 loop: CASSLARQGLSGANVLTF. The CDR3 nucleotides are TGTGCCAGCAGCTTGGCCAGGCAGGGTCTCTCTGGGGCCAACGTCCTGACTTTC.

This clone was recorded only once. This chain links TRBV4-3 with TRBJ1-5; D is unclear. CDR1 LGHNA and CDR2 YSLEER come from the germline V gene. Trimming stripped 1 base from V and 6 bases from J, with 13 bases between. This CDR3 is 15 amino acids long. The CDR3 reads CASSQAGEGRQPQHF. Here the CDR3 DNA reads TGCGCCAGCAGCCAAGCCGGGGAGGGTCGTCAGCCCCAGCATTTT.

In this sample, this clone turned up a few times. The genes are TRBV6-4 and TRBJ2-7, with 7 bases identical to TRBD1. Germline V CDR1 and CDR2: MRHNA, SNTAGT. Trimming removed 5 bases from V and 0 bases from J; junction bases left unmatched: 4. The CDR3 consists of 14 residues. The CDR3 sequence is CASSPTGNSYEQYF. Here the CDR3 DNA reads TGTGCCAGCAGTCCGACAGGGAACTCCTACGAGCAGTACTTC.

This chain uses TRBV4-3 with TRBJ2-1; 9 nucleotides match TRBD2. This CDR3 region has 14 residues. Germline loops: CDR1 LGHNA, CDR2 YSLEER. V shed 4 bases, J shed 7 bases, and the junction held 5 bases outside the gene matches. CDR3 sequence: CASSRRGGTNEQFF. CDR3 nucleotide sequence: TGCGCCAGCAGCCGGCGGGGGGGTACGAATGAGCAGTTCTTC.

The V gene is TRBV5-1, the J gene TRBJ2-3; the match to TRBD2 covers 10 bases. V shed 3 bases and J 3 bases; nucleotides not matched to a gene: 7. CDR1 is SGHRS, CDR2 YFSETQ, per germline. This CDR3 is built from 16 residues. CDR3 sequence (DNA): TGCGCCAGCAGCTGGAGCGGGAGGGGTAGAACAGATACGCAGTATTTT. Protein: CASSWSGRGRTDTQYF. Based on the CDR3 plus reference TRBV5-1 and TRBJ2-3, the full variable domain is KAGVTQTPRYLIKTRGQQVTLSCSPISGHRSVSWYQQTPGQGLQFLFEYFSETQRNKGNFPGRFSGRQFSNSRSEMNVSTLELGDSALYLCASSWSGRGRTDTQYFGPGTRLTVL.